Here is one T cell receptor beta chain with its context. Its antigen is as yet unknown. It was 5'RACE with constant-segment primers that produced the TCR alpha and TCR beta cDNA libraries, which carried sample barcodes and UMIs. TCRdb reprocessed the 5' RACE reads via MiXCR and lists one record per CDR3 protein. Of around 410,000 distinct CDR3 sequences listed, 20% to 30% were seen once; the top ten hold 10% to 15%. The entry originates in a study of T-cell memory formation after mild COVID-19. In the study overall: Among the donors, TCR clusters were largely specific to each donor.

The study, taken as a whole, reports: Clones shrinking from day 15 to 85 showed even CD4/CD8 mixes; later expanders tilted CD4+.

V gave up 3 bases and J gave up 4 bases, with 16 bases separating them. The germline CDR1 and CDR2 sequences are SGHTA and FQGNSA. CDR3 size: 16 residues. The chain couples TRBV7-2 to TRBJ2-1, with D perhaps matching TRBD2 (6 bases). The clonotype comes from an adult woman who had mild COVID-19 (a few samples of this study predate the infection). Cell type and time point are not known. The sample comprised PBMCs or a T cell subset sorted from them (not recorded which). The CDR3 coding sequence is TGTGCCAGCAGCTTTTCATGGCTAGCGTCTTACAATGAGCAGTTCTTC. Translation gives CASSFSWLASYNEQFF.